A single sample is the source of the 17 T cell receptor beta chains below, sequenced in a study of cytomegalovirus exposure and HLA in healthy donors (dated by TCRdb to the late 2010s). Library preparation employed the immunoSEQ multiplex PCR assay. The multiplex PCR relied on a mix of 60 forward primers for TCR Vbeta segments and 13 reverse primers for TCR Jbeta segments. TCRdb's version of the immuneACCESS table is confined to in-frame rearrangements and falls short of the full clone set. An unresolved V gene accounts for under half of the shortfall where checked; the remainder is of unknown origin. The sample table contains over 95,000 clones; only one count was recorded for over 55% of them. Clones ranked in the top ten supply roughly 8.7% of the sample. Sequencing was done on a sample of PBMCs. The receptor source for this set is a man between 18 and 29 years old in good health and CMV-seropositive.

This rearrangement joins TRBV5-6 to TRBJ2-5, with D perhaps TRBD1 (6 bases). V lost 0 bases and J 7 bases, leaving 10 bases between the germline ends. The CDR3 has 13 residues. CDR1 and CDR2 from the germline V gene are SGHDT and YYEEEE. The CDR3 nucleotides are TGTGCCAGCAGCTTGGAGGGGGTCGGGACCCAGTACTTC. This gives the protein CASSLEGVGTQYF.

This sequence joins TRBV30 and TRBJ2-5, with a weak D call TRBD2 (5 bases). The CDR3 is made up of 12 amino acids. The germline V and J ends were trimmed by 2 bases and 5 bases, with 9 bases remaining between them. The germline V gene encodes CDR1 GTSNPN and CDR2 SVGIG (reference sequence). The CDR3 DNA is TGTGCCTGGAGTACGGGGATGGAGACCCAGTACTTC. Its protein product is CAWSTGMETQYF. Supplemented by reference TRBV30 and TRBJ2-5, the full variable domain reads SQTIHQWPATLVQPVGSPLSLECTVEGTSNPNLYWYRQAAGRGLQLLFYSVGIGQISSEVPQNLSASRPQDRQFILSSKKLLLSDSGFYLCAWSTGMETQYFGPGTRLLVL.

A single count supports this clone. V usage is TRBV28 and J usage is TRBJ1-2; D perhaps matches TRBD1 (6 bases). Germline V gene lookup returns CDR1 MDHEN and CDR2 SYDVKM. The CDR3 contains 18 residues. V lost 2 bases, J lost 0 bases, and 19 bases lay in between. CDR3 in DNA: TGTGCCAGCAGTTTAAGTCGGTTGGGGACATTGACTAACTATGGCTACACCTTC. The encoded protein is CASSLSRLGTLTNYGYTF.

The chain uses TRBV28 and TRBJ2-7; 7 nucleotides align to TRBD1. Germline V gene lookup returns CDR1 MDHEN and CDR2 SYDVKM. V dropped 0 bases and J dropped 3; count of bases not matched to a gene: 14. The CDR3 is 18 residues long. The CDR3 here is CASSLCGYGTELIYEQYV. The DNA of the CDR3 is TGTGCCAGCAGTTTATGTGGTTACGGGACAGAGCTTATCTACGAGCAGTACGTC.

This clone was counted at least ten times. V gene TRBV21-1 combines with J gene TRBJ1-6; the D call TRBD1 from the table was never checked on the DNA. TRBV21-1 is labeled a pseudogene. The CDR3 contains 15 residues. This CDR3 is CASSKKGHYNSPLHF. CDR3 nucleotide sequence: TGTGCCAGCAGCAAAAAGGGACACTATAATTCACCCCTCCACTTT.

The J gene is TRBJ2-7, the V gene TRBV11-2, with TRBD1 matching 8 bases. Germline assignment: CDR1 SGHAT and CDR2 FQNNGV. The CDR3 is made up of 17 amino acids. V gave up 5 bases and J gave up 3 bases; unmatched junction bases: 15. This CDR3 reads CASSPPFFRQGFYEQYF. Written as DNA, the CDR3 is TGTGCCAGCAGCCCCCCTTTCTTTCGACAGGGGTTCTACGAGCAGTACTTC.

The V and J genes are TRBV7-9 and TRBJ1-6, with 10 bases that match TRBD1. The V gene's germline CDR1 is SEHNR and CDR2 FQNEAQ (reference sequence). This CDR3 region has 15 residues. With 5 bases clipped from V and 10 bases from J, the junction kept 8 bases outside the gene matches. The CDR3 reads CASSGRQGADSPLHF. As DNA, the CDR3 is TGTGCCAGCAGCGGACGACAGGGGGCAGACTCACCCCTCCACTTT. The variable domain in full, completed from reference TRBV7-9 and TRBJ1-6, reads DTGVSQNPRHKITKRGQNVTFRCDPISEHNRLYWYRQTLGQGPEFLTYFQNEAQLEKSRLLSDRFSAERPKGSFSTLEIQRTEQGDSAMYLCASSGRQGADSPLHFGNGTRLTVT.

This clone was detected once. This chain joins TRBV6-4 and TRBJ2-3, with a possible D match to TRBD2 (6 bases). Trimming took 3 bases from V and 0 from J, leaving 10 bases between them. The CDR3 runs 15 residues. Germline V lookup: CDR1 MRHNA, CDR2 SNTAGT. The CDR3 region is CASSEGGSSTDTQYF. The CDR3 bases are TGTGCCAGCAGTGAGGGGGGATCTAGCACAGATACGCAGTATTTT.

The chain uses TRBV2 and TRBJ1-4; 9 positions match TRBD1. V lost 8 bases, J lost 8 bases, and 3 bases stayed unmatched. This CDR3 has 12 residues. CDR1 and CDR2 from the germline V gene are SNHLY and FYNNEI. This CDR3 reads CASGGQGEKLFF. The CDR3 DNA is TGTGCCAGCGGAGGACAGGGGGAAAAACTGTTTTTT.

This chain links TRBV5-4 with TRBJ2-2; 9 nucleotides line up with TRBD2. The V segment lost 5 bases and the J segment 1 base; nucleotides outside the gene matches: 6. Germline V gives CDR1 SGHNT, CDR2 YYREEE (reference sequence). This CDR3 comprises 16 residues. CDR3 sequence: CASRRGAGGNTGELFF. The DNA for the CDR3 is TGTGCCAGCAGACGAGGAGCGGGGGGGAACACCGGGGAGCTGTTTTTT.

This clone appeared a few times. The chain links TRBV10-3 to TRBJ2-1; TRBD2 might be the D (6 bases). The CDR3 consists of 13 residues. CDR1 is ENHRY and CDR2 is SYGVKD in the germline V gene. V gave up 3 bases and J gave up 15 bases, with 18 bases separating them. The CDR3 DNA reads TGTGCCATCAGTGACCCGGATAGCGGCTGTGCGTTCTTC. Protein sequence: CAISDPDSGCAFF.

The rearrangement links TRBV5-4 to TRBJ1-4; the match to TRBD1 covers 7 bases. After removal of 4 bases from V and 0 bases from J, the junction contained 6 bases not matched to a gene. CDR1 SGHNT and CDR2 YYREEE come from the germline V gene (reference sequence). The length of the CDR3 is 16 residues. The DNA of the CDR3 is TGTGCCAGCAGCCCTGGACAGGACGCAACTAATGAAAAACTGTTTTTT. As protein: CASSPGQDATNEKLFF.

The gene calls are TRBV5-1 and TRBJ2-1, with 9 positions matching TRBD1. The CDR3 is 17 amino acids. The ends lost 4 bases at V and 2 bases at J; junction bases unmatched: 10. Germline V gives CDR1 SGHRS, CDR2 YFSETQ. Here the CDR3 DNA reads TGCGCCAGCAGCAGGAAAATACAGGGGGCCCCCTACAATGAGCAGTTCTTC. This codes for CASSRKIQGAPYNEQFF.

The CDR3 loop is CASSKDGGGDYGYTF. For the CDR3, the DNA is TGTGCCAGCAGCAAGGACGGTGGAGGAGACTATGGCTACACCTTC. V usage is TRBV7-9 and J usage is TRBJ1-2; no clear D. The CDR3 is made up of 15 amino acids. Germline loops: CDR1 SEHNR, CDR2 FQNEAQ (reference sequence). V was clipped by 5 bases and J by 3 bases, with 16 bases between them.

The V gene is TRBV5-8, the J gene TRBJ2-3, with 14 bases fitting TRBD2. J gave up 5 bases and V 5 bases, and 7 bases lay outside the gene matches. CDR3 length: 16 amino acids. Germline-derived CDR1 and CDR2 are SGHTS and YDEGEE. CDR3 bases: TGTGCCAGCAGGACCGGGACTAGCGGGGGAAGAGATACGCAGTATTTT. It codes for CASRTGTSGGRDTQYF.

The CDR3 region has the DNA TGTGCCAGCAGCATAAGAACAGGGACCTATGGCTACACCTTC. Its translation is CASSIRTGTYGYTF. The chain combines TRBV11-3 with TRBJ1-2; D is possibly TRBD1 (6 bases). CDR1 and CDR2 from the germline V gene are SGHNT and YENEEA. The germline V and J ends were trimmed by 5 bases and 4 bases, with 14 bases remaining between them. This CDR3 has 14 amino acids.

This clone was detected only a few times. The J gene is TRBJ2-7, the V gene TRBV6-1, with D unresolved. Trimming took off 7 bases at V and 0 bases at J, with 10 bases between the two ends. The germline gives CDR1 MNHNS, CDR2 SASEGT. CDR3 length: 13 residues. In DNA, the CDR3 is TGTGCCAGCACCTCAGAGGTCTCCTACGAGCAGTACTTC. Residues: CASTSEVSYEQYF.